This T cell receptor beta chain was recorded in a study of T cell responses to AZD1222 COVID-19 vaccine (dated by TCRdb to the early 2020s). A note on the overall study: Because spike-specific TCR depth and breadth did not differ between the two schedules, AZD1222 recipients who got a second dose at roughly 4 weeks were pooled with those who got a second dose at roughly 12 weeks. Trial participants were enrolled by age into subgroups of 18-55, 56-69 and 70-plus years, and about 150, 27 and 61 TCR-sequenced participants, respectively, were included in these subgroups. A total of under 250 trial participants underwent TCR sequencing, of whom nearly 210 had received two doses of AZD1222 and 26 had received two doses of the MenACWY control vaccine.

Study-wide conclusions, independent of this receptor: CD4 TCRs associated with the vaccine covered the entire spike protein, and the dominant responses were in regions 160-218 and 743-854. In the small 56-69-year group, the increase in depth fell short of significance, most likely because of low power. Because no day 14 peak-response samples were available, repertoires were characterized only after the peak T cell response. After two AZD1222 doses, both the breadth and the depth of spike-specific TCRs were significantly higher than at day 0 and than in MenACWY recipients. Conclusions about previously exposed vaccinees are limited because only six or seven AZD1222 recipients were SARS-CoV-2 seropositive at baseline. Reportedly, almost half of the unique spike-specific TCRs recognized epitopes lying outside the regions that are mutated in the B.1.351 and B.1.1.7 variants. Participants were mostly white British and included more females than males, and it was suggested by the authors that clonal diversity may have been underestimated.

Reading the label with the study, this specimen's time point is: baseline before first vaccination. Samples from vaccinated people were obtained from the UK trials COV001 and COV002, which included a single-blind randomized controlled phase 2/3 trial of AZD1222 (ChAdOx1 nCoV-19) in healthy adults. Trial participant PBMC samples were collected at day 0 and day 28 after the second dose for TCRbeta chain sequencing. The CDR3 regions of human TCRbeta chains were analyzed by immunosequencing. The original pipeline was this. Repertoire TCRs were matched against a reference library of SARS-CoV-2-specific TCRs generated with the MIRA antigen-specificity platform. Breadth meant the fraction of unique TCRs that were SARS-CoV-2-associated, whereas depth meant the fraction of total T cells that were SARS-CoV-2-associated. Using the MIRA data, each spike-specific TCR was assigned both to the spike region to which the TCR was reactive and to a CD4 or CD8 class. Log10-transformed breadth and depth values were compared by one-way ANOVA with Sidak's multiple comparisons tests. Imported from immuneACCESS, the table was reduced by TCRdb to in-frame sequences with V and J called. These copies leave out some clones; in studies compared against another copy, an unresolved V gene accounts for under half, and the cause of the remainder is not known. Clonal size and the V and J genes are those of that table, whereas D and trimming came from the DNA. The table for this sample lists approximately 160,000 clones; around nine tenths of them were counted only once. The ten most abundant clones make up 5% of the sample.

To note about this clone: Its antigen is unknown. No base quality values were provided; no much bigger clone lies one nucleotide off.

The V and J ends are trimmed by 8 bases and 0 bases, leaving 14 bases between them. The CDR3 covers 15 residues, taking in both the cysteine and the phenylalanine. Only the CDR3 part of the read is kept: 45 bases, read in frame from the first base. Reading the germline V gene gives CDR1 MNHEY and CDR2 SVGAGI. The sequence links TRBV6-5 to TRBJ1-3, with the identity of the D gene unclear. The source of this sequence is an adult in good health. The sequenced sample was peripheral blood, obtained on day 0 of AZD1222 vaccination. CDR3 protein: CASSPARISGNTIYF. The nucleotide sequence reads TGTGCCAGCTCCCCGGCTAGGATCTCTGGAAACACCATATATTTT.